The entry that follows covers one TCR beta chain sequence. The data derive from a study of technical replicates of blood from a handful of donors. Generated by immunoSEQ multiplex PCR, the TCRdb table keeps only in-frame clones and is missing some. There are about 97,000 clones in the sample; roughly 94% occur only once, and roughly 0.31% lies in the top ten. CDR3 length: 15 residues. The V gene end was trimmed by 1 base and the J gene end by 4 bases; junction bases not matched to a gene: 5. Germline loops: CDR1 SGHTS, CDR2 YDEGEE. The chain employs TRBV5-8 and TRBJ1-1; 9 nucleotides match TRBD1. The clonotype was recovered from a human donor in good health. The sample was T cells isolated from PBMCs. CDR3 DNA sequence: TGTGCCAGCAGCTTGCCAACAGGGGGCCTCACTGAAGCTTTCTTT. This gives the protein CASSLPTGGLTEAFF. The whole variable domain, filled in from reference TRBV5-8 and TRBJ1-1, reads EAGVTQSPTHLIKTRGQQATLRCSPISGHTSVYWYQQALGLGLQFLLWYDEGEERNRGNFPPRFSGRQFPNYSSELNVNALELEDSALYLCASSLPTGGLTEAFFGQGTRLTVV.